This passage covers 9 T cell receptor beta chains from one sample sequenced in a study of low-dose radiotherapy and immunotherapy resistance in tumors. With TRAV- and TRBV-specific primers, first-strand cDNA was made, covering the alpha and beta chains. TCRs underwent roughly 20 PCR cycles of amplification with a constant-region primer and V-primer adapter. TCRdb recomputed calls from the reads with MiXCR, one row per CDR3 protein. The data hold about 58,000 distinct CDR3 sequences, with around 23% observed a single time. Time point noted: after trial treatment. Indicated treatment: LDRT plus nivolumab, ipilimumab, low-dose cyclophosphamide and aspirin (RACIN trial). Sequenced here: PBMCs, sampled after low-dose radiotherapy plus immunotherapy. The receptors here all came from a male donor with prostate cancer.

This clonotype was counted at least ten times. The chain uses TRBV20-1 and TRBJ2-4, with D possibly TRBD1 on 5 matching bases. Looked up from germline, CDR1 is DFQATT and CDR2 is SNEGSKA (reference sequence). The CDR3 loop spans 13 amino acids. V was shortened by 7 bases and J by 6 bases, with 16 bases between the two germline ends. CDR3 nucleotides: TGCAGTGTCACGCAGGGTATGGGAAACATTCAGTACTTC. Translating it yields CSVTQGMGNIQYF.

This clonotype was picked up many times. The chain is built from TRBV20-1 and TRBJ2-5; 10 positions match TRBD2. The CDR3 is 16 residues long. The V segment lost 3 bases and the J segment 5 bases; nucleotides outside the gene matches: 12. Germline assignment: CDR1 DFQATT and CDR2 SNEGSKA (reference sequence). The CDR3 DNA reads TGCAGTGCTAGTCTTCGGCTAGCGGGAGCGGCGGAGACCCAGTACTTC. Protein product: CSASLRLAGAAETQYF.

This clonotype was picked up many times. The V call is TRBV10-1, the J call TRBJ2-7; TRBD1 is a possible D gene (6 bases). The CDR3 consists of 15 residues. The V gene lost 2 bases and the J gene lost 0 bases, with 11 bases spanning the gap. Germline CDR1 is WNHNN and CDR2 is SYGVQD (reference sequence). The CDR3 nucleotides are TGCGCCAGCAGTGAGCCGCAGGGGATCTCCTACGAGCAGTACTTC. As protein: CASSEPQGISYEQYF.

This clonotype was seen repeatedly, ten times or more. The chain combines TRBV20-1 with TRBJ2-3; tentatively, D is TRBD1 or TRBD2 (6 bases each). Germline CDR1 and CDR2: DFQATT and SNEGSKA (reference sequence). The length of the CDR3 is 12 residues. V dropped 3 bases and J dropped 8 bases, with 12 bases sitting between them. DNA for the CDR3: TGCAGTGCTAGGGTTAGGGGGGTTACGCAGTATTTT. Protein sequence: CSARVRGVTQYF.

This clonotype was recorded many times. This chain links TRBV2 with TRBJ1-1; tentative D call: TRBD1 (5 bases). Germline CDR1 SNHLY, CDR2 FYNNEI. This CDR3 comprises 13 residues. Trimming removed 6 bases from V and 12 bases from J, with 20 bases in between. The CDR3 DNA reads TGTGCCAGCAGAGCCCACCCGGGGGGAGTTACTTTCTTT. This sequence encodes CASRAHPGGVTFF.

The table lists this clonotype with many counts. The CDR3: CASSLRRLAAEQFF. The DNA for the CDR3 is TGTGCCAGCAGTTTACGGAGACTAGCGGCTGAGCAGTTCTTC. The V and J genes are TRBV27 and TRBJ2-1; the match to TRBD2 covers 9 bases. The V and J ends lost 2 bases and 9 bases, in that order; junction bases with no gene match: 5. CDR1 is MNHEY and CDR2 is SMNVEV in the germline V gene (reference sequence). The length of the CDR3 is 14 residues.

This clonotype was detected ten times or more. CDR3 residues: CAWSDSGARGNTIYF. CDR3 in DNA: TGTGCCTGGAGTGATTCGGGGGCGCGAGGAAACACCATATATTTT. This chain connects TRBV30 to TRBJ1-3; D perhaps matches TRBD1 (6 bases). Trimming stripped 1 base from V and 4 bases from J, with 14 bases between. The CDR3 has 15 residues. CDR1 and CDR2 (germline): GTSNPN, SVGIG (reference sequence).

This clonotype showed up many times. The chain employs TRBV7-3 and TRBJ2-3, with D hard to call. Germline CDR1 SGHTA, CDR2 FQGTGA. This CDR3 has 16 amino acids. Between the trimmed V and J ends, which lost 2 bases and 1 base, there was a span of 13 bases. The CDR3 loop reads CASSLSPDLGTDTQYF. CDR3 in DNA: TGTGCCAGCAGCTTATCCCCTGACCTAGGCACAGATACGCAGTATTTT.

The J gene is TRBJ2-5, the V gene TRBV6-1; D might be TRBD1 or TRBD2, each matching 5 bases. Germline V gene sequence: CDR1 MNHNS, CDR2 SASEGT. This CDR3 region has 15 residues. Trimming removed 7 bases from V and 4 bases from J, with 19 bases in between. CDR3 sequence: CASTQVEGRRETQYF. CDR3 nucleotides: TGTGCCAGCACTCAGGTAGAGGGGAGACGAGAGACCCAGTACTTC.